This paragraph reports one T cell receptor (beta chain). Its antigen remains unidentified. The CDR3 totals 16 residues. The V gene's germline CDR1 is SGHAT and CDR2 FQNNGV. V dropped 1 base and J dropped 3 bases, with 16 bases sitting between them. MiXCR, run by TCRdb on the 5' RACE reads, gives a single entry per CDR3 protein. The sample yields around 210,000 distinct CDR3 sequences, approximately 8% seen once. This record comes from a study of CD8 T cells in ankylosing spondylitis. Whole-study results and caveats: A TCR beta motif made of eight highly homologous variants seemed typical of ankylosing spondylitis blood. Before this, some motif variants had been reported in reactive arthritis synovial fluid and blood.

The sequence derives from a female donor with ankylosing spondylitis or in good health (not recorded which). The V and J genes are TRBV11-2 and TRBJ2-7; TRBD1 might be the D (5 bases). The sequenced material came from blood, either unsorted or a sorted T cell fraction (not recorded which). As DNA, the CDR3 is TGTGCCAGCAGCTTAGCTATGGACATCAGCTTCTACGAGCAGTACTTC. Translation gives CASSLAMDISFYEQYF.